This TCR beta chain was captured in a study of blood T cell repertoires in COVID-19. Study context: COVID-19 samples from acute and convalescent phases originated in the United States, Italy and Spain. The analysed material was cDNA or gDNA that came from T cells, B-cell-depleted T cells, or PBMCs.

The CDR3 has 15 amino acids. Germline V gives CDR1 LGHNA, CDR2 YSLEER. The germline V and J ends were trimmed by 1 base and 1 base, with 10 bases remaining between them. Original analysis: Amplifying reference gene primers gave estimates of nucleated cell counts. Clones were read by immunoSEQ multiplex PCR, and TCRdb kept only the in-frame ones, dropping some. The D gene and trimming were derived from the DNA, and the V and J assignments and clone size from that table. The table includes fewer than 300,000 clones, 88% detected once. This receptor was identified in a woman between 40 and 55 years old who had recovered from COVID-19. This rearrangement joins TRBV4-3 to TRBJ2-5; D uncertain. The source material was peripheral blood. The chain's CDR3 is CASSQVAGGQETQYF. CDR3 nucleotides: TGCGCCAGCAGCCAAGTCGCTGGCGGCCAAGAGACCCAGTACTTC.